This paragraph covers one TCR beta chain sequence. Sequenced by immunoSEQ multiplex PCR; TCRdb stores in-frame clones only, minus some. The data contain 80,000 or so clones, approximately 78% of them singletons. The sample is drawn from a study of technical replicates of blood from several donors. The ends lost 6 bases at V and 7 bases at J; junction bases unmatched: 7. CDR3 length: 13 residues. The germline CDR1 and CDR2 sequences are MNHEY and SVGAGI. The rearrangement uses TRBV6-5 and TRBJ1-2, with 8 nucleotides matching TRBD1. Material: PBMCs. The TCR sequence derives from a human donor in good health. Some clones in this sample may be carry-over from other donors' samples. The CDR3 sequence: CASSRDRFGGYTF. For the CDR3, the DNA is TGTGCCAGCAGCAGGGACAGGTTCGGTGGCTACACCTTC.